These 23 T cell receptor beta chains came from one sample sequenced in a study of cytomegalovirus exposure and HLA in healthy donors. The PCR made use of 60 Vbeta and 13 Jbeta primers. Using immunoSEQ multiplex PCR, the repertoire was profiled, and TCRdb retains in-frame clones only, with some absent. Among some 150,000 clones listed, about four fifths were seen once. Sequenced input: PBMCs. The receptors shown here come from a man aged 45 to 65 in good health and CMV-seropositive.

The chain couples TRBV27 to TRBJ2-1; maybe TRBD2 (6 bases). V lost 2 bases and J lost 3, with 11 bases in between. This CDR3 is 15 amino acids long. Germline-derived CDR1 and CDR2 are MNHEY and SMNVEV (reference sequence). CDR3 DNA sequence: TGTGCCAGCAGTTTAAGGAGGGCCAACTACAATGAGCAGTTCTTC. Protein product: CASSLRRANYNEQFF.

CDR3 protein: CASSATPGLAGGKDTQYF. CDR3 sequence (DNA): TGTGCCAGCAGTGCTACTCCGGGACTAGCGGGAGGGAAAGATACGCAGTATTTT. The gene calls are TRBV2 and TRBJ2-3; the match to TRBD2 covers 16 bases. J gave up 5 bases and V 4 bases, and 9 bases lay outside the gene matches. CDR3 length: 18 amino acids. CDR1 is SNHLY, CDR2 FYNNEI, per germline.

The V and J genes are TRBV6-1 and TRBJ1-2; D not certain. The length of the CDR3 is 15 residues. V was clipped by 8 bases and J by 0 bases, with 16 bases between them. The germline V gene encodes CDR1 MNHNS and CDR2 SASEGT. In DNA form, the CDR3 reads TGTGCCAGCCTCCCGCCACCAGGCGCTAACTATGGCTACACCTTC. It encodes CASLPPPGANYGYTF.

This clone was counted once. The V call is TRBV7-8, the J call TRBJ1-3; no firm D call. CDR3 length: 14 amino acids. The V gene's germline CDR1 is SGHVS and CDR2 FQNEAQ. Trimming stripped 2 bases from V and 1 base from J, with 6 bases between. CDR3 sequence reads: CASSLTRSGNTIYF. CDR3 coding DNA: TGTGCCAGCAGCTTAACCAGGTCTGGAAACACCATATATTTT.

This clone was seen more than once but under ten times. The rearrangement uses TRBV28 and TRBJ2-7, with 9 bases identical to TRBD2. Germline values: CDR1 MDHEN, CDR2 SYDVKM. The CDR3 extends over 14 amino acids. After removal of 2 bases from V and 5 bases from J, the junction contained 4 bases not matched to a gene. The DNA of the CDR3 is TGTGCCAGCAGTTTAGCTAGCGGGATCCACGAGCAGTACTTC. Translating gives CASSLASGIHEQYF.

This clone is large by share. V usage is TRBV5-1 and J usage is TRBJ2-2, with 10 bases matching TRBD1. Germline V gives CDR1 SGHRS, CDR2 YFSETQ. CDR3 length: 15 amino acids. V lost 4 bases and J lost 7; bases outside the gene matches: 7. Here the CDR3 reads CASSPGQGDVGELFF. The DNA of the CDR3 is TGCGCCAGCAGCCCCGGACAGGGGGATGTCGGGGAGCTGTTTTTT.

The chain is built from TRBV5-4 and TRBJ2-4; 10 nucleotides agree with TRBD1. V lost 4 bases to trimming and J lost 3 bases; unmatched junction nucleotides: 16. The CDR3 extends over 19 amino acids. The germline V gene encodes CDR1 SGHNT and CDR2 YYREEE (reference sequence). The CDR3, as DNA: TGTGCCAGCAGCGGGCCCGGGACAGGGGCCCTCCGGGGCAAAAACATTCAGTACTTC. Translated: CASSGPGTGALRGKNIQYF.

This sequence joins TRBV11-2 and TRBJ2-1; TRBD2 agrees at 11 bases. The CDR3 sequence is 13 residues long. In germline, CDR1 is SGHAT, CDR2 FQNNGV. V gave up 5 bases and J gave up 10 bases; unmatched junction bases: 4. In DNA form, the CDR3 reads TGTGCCAGCAGCCGAGGGACTAGCGGAGAGCAGTTCTTC. It specifies CASSRGTSGEQFF.

This chain joins TRBV28 and TRBJ1-1; D perhaps matches TRBD1 (5 bases). V shed 2 bases and J shed 4 bases, with 23 bases lying between them. This CDR3 is 18 amino acids long. The V gene's germline CDR1 is MDHEN and CDR2 SYDVKM. The CDR3 protein is CASSLPHDSPSWGTEAFF. The CDR3 nucleotides read TGTGCCAGCAGTTTACCTCACGACAGCCCAAGCTGGGGCACTGAAGCTTTCTTT.

The count of this clone is one. The chain uses TRBV25-1 and TRBJ2-7, with TRBD2 matching over 11 bases. The J segment lost 4 bases and the V segment lost 6 bases, leaving 8 bases of the junction unmatched. This CDR3 is built from 15 residues. The germline CDR1 and CDR2 sequences are MGHDK and SYGVNS. This CDR3 is CASRPGLADKYEQYF. The CDR3, as DNA: TGTGCCAGCAGGCCGGGACTAGCGGATAAGTACGAGCAGTACTTC.

This clone was seen once. CDR3 loop: CASRTGLGNEKLFF. The CDR3 coding sequence is TGTGCCAGCAGAACAGGTTTGGGGAATGAAAAACTGTTTTTT. V and J are TRBV6-1 and TRBJ1-4; maybe TRBD1 (5 bases). Trimming left V 6 bases short and J 5 bases short, with 13 bases between. The CDR3 consists of 14 residues. Germline CDR1 MNHNS, CDR2 SASEGT.

In DNA, the CDR3 is TGTGCCAGCAGCCAAGCCCTTCTAGCGGGAGTAGCCAATGAGCAGTTCTTC. This sequence encodes CASSQALLAGVANEQFF. The rearrangement joins TRBV14 to TRBJ2-1, with 10 nucleotides matching TRBD2. The V gene end was trimmed by 1 base and the J gene end by 6 bases; junction bases not matched to a gene: 9. Germline CDR1 reads SGHDN; CDR2 reads FVKESK. This CDR3 comprises 17 residues.

The chain has TRBV25-1 and TRBJ1-2, with TRBD1 identical over 7 bases. Looked up from germline, CDR1 is MGHDK and CDR2 is SYGVNS. The CDR3 runs 13 residues. With 3 bases clipped from V and 6 bases from J, the junction kept 4 bases outside the gene matches. The CDR3 sequence is CASSDLGQDGYTF. DNA for the CDR3: TGTGCCAGCAGTGACCTCGGACAGGATGGCTACACCTTC.

V usage is TRBV6-5 and J usage is TRBJ2-7; 9 bases are shared with TRBD1. V shed 5 bases, J shed 6 bases, and the junction held 11 bases outside the gene matches. The germline V gene encodes CDR1 MNHEY and CDR2 SVGAGI. There are 15 residues in the CDR3. CDR3 residues: CASSRFPGQGGEQYF. The CDR3 DNA reads as TGTGCCAGCAGTCGGTTTCCGGGACAGGGTGGCGAGCAGTACTTC.

The genes are TRBV6-5 and TRBJ2-1; 11 bases are a match to TRBD1. This CDR3 comprises 16 residues. Germline values: CDR1 MNHEY, CDR2 SVGAGI. V trimming: 0 bases; J trimming: 7 bases; junction bases outside the gene matches: 5. CDR3 bases: TGTGCCAGCAGTTACTCGAGGACAGGGGGCTTTAATGAGCAGTTCTTC. Protein sequence: CASSYSRTGGFNEQFF.

CDR3 in amino acids: CASSGGGSEAFF. DNA of the CDR3: TGTGCCAGCAGTGGAGGAGGGTCTGAAGCTTTCTTT. The genes are TRBV27 and TRBJ1-1; D gene uncertain. Trimming left V 5 bases short and J 6 bases short, with 10 bases between. The CDR3 loop spans 12 amino acids. Germline assignment: CDR1 MNHEY and CDR2 SMNVEV (reference sequence).

V and J are TRBV18 and TRBJ2-2; 7 bases are shared with TRBD2. Germline V gene sequence: CDR1 KGHSH, CDR2 LQKENI. The CDR3 spans 16 residues. Germline trimming cut 2 bases from V and 6 bases from J; bases unmatched to any gene: 9. The CDR3 loop reads CASSPRAGALSGELFF. DNA for the CDR3: TGTGCCAGCTCACCAAGGGCGGGAGCGCTCTCCGGGGAGCTGTTTTTT.

This clone was counted a single time. Other nucleotide sequences in the sample specify the same CDR3. This chain joins TRBV9 and TRBJ2-7; D unclear. Germline V gene sequence: CDR1 SGDLS, CDR2 YYNGEE. The V end lost 0 bases, the J end lost 3 bases, and 4 bases lay between the germline ends. This CDR3 is 12 amino acids long. The CDR3 nucleotides are TGTGCCAGCAGCGTAGACGGCTACGAGCAGTACTTC. This codes for CASSVDGYEQYF.

This chain uses TRBV5-1 with TRBJ1-6; 9 bases are shared with TRBD1. Germline CDR1 reads SGHRS; CDR2 reads YFSETQ. With V trimmed by 0 bases and J by 8 bases, 3 bases remained unmatched. The CDR3 loop spans 15 amino acids. The CDR3 DNA follows: TGCGCCAGCAGCTTGGGGACAGGGGCATATTCACCCCTCCACTTT. This codes for CASSLGTGAYSPLHF.

V is TRBV14 and J is TRBJ1-1; D not certain. Germline values: CDR1 SGHDN, CDR2 FVKESK. V was clipped by 6 bases and J by 4 bases, with 12 bases between them. The CDR3 contains 13 residues. CDR3 loop: CASRNNMATEAFF. The DNA for the CDR3 is TGTGCCAGCAGGAACAACATGGCCACTGAAGCTTTCTTT.

This chain links TRBV2 with TRBJ1-5, with D possibly TRBD1 on 5 matching bases. The germline V gene has CDR1 SNHLY and CDR2 FYNNEI. Trimming removed 8 bases from V and 5 bases from J, with 10 bases in between. The CDR3 runs to 12 residues. The CDR3 loop is CASGDWDQPQHF. In nucleotides, the CDR3 is TGTGCCAGCGGGGACTGGGATCAGCCCCAGCATTTT.

This clone was detected a few times. The chain has TRBV5-1 and TRBJ2-1, with 10 bases matching TRBD1. This CDR3 is 15 amino acids long. The V segment lost 5 bases and the J segment 7 bases; nucleotides outside the gene matches: 9. Germline V gene lookup returns CDR1 SGHRS and CDR2 YFSETQ. CDR3 amino acids: CASRQPGQGRNEQFF. In DNA form, the CDR3 reads TGCGCCAGCAGACAACCGGGACAGGGGAGGAATGAGCAGTTCTTC. Full variable domain (outside the CDR3, taken from reference TRBV5-1 and TRBJ2-1): KAGVTQTPRYLIKTRGQQVTLSCSPISGHRSVSWYQQTPGQGLQFLFEYFSETQRNKGNFPGRFSGRQFSNSRSEMNVSTLELGDSALYLCASRQPGQGRNEQFFGPGTRLTVL.

The rearrangement uses TRBV6-5 and TRBJ1-2; TRBD1 agrees at 12 bases. CDR1 and CDR2 from the germline V gene are MNHEY and SVGAGI. Unmatched junction bases numbered 9, after V lost 6 bases and J lost 7 bases. This CDR3 spans 15 amino acids. In DNA form, the CDR3 reads TGTGCCAGCAGATCACCGGGACAGGGGGCGTCTGGCTACACCTTC. Its translation is CASRSPGQGASGYTF.